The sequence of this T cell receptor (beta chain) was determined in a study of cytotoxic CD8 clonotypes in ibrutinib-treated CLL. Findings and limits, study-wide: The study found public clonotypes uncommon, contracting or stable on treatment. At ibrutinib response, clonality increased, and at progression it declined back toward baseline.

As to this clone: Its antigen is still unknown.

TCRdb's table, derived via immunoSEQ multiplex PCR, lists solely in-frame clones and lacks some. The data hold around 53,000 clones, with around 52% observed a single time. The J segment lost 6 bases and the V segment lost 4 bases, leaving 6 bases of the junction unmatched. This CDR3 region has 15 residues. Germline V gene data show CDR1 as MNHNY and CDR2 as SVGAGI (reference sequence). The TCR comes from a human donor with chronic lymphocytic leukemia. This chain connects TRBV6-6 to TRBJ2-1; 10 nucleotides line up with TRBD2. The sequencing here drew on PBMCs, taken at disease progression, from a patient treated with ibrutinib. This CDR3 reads CASSFPGLATNEQFF. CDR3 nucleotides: TGTGCCAGCAGTTTTCCGGGACTAGCGACCAATGAGCAGTTCTTC.